What follows are 23 T cell receptor beta chains derived from one specimen sequenced in a study of early T cells in non-severe SARS-CoV-2 infection. TCRdb recomputed calls from the 5' RACE reads with MiXCR, one row per CDR3 protein. The sample records some 70,000 distinct CDR3 sequences, around 9% being singletons. The material sequenced was whole blood. These receptor sequences come from an adult who was a healthcare worker with PCR-confirmed SARS-CoV-2 infection or an uninfected control (not recorded which).

V gene TRBV29-1 combines with J gene TRBJ2-1; TRBD1 is a possible D gene (6 bases). CDR1 is SQVTM and CDR2 is ANQGSEA in the germline V gene. Trimming stripped 2 bases from V and 15 bases from J, with 14 bases between. This CDR3 comprises 11 residues. CDR3 in DNA: TGCAGCGTTGAAACCGGGACAAGCGGGTTCTTC. This gives the protein CSVETGTSGFF.

In regard to this clonotype: At one end, the junction sequence differs from germline, possibly due to a read error. J is TRBJ1-1 and V is TRBV20-1; 7 positions match TRBD1. Germline values: CDR1 DFQATT, CDR2 SNEGSKA (reference sequence). This CDR3 spans 17 amino acids. The CDR3 sequence is CTAPKTTGGQEESEAFF. The CDR3 DNA reads as TGCACTGCTCCTAAGACCACCGGAGGACAGGAGGAGTCTGAAGCTTTCTTT.

This clonotype was counted a few times. V and J are TRBV5-4 and TRBJ2-7, with D maybe TRBD1 (5 bases). Deletions cut 0 bases from V and 4 bases from J, with 11 bases between. Germline V lookup: CDR1 SGHNT, CDR2 YYREEE (reference sequence). This CDR3 comprises 14 residues. CDR3 amino acids: CASSLDGQGYEQYF. In nucleotides, the CDR3 is TGTGCCAGCAGCTTGGATGGGCAGGGTTACGAGCAGTACTTC.

This clonotype has a handful of counts. V is TRBV27 and J is TRBJ2-3; TRBD2 aligns across 8 bases. CDR3 length equals 17 residues. Trimming took 3 bases from V and 0 from J; bases not matched to a gene: 8. Germline CDR1 and CDR2: MNHEY and SMNVEV (reference sequence). The DNA for the CDR3 is TGTGCCAGCAGTTTCAAGCGGGGGTTGTCTAGCACAGATACGCAGTATTTT. Translated: CASSFKRGLSSTDTQYF.

This clonotype was found many times. The V and J genes are TRBV29-1 and TRBJ2-1; TRBD2 agrees at 10 bases. CDR1 and CDR2 (germline): SQVTM, ANQGSEA. The CDR3 length is 15 residues. V was pared by 3 bases and J by 8 bases, with 10 bases of the junction left unmatched. CDR3 sequence (DNA): TGCAGCGTTGACCCGCCTAGCGGGGGTTTAGATGAGCAGTTCTTC. This translates into CSVDPPSGGLDEQFF.

This clonotype was picked up many times. The CDR3: CASSIQGSQPQHF. The CDR3 DNA reads TGTGCCAGTAGTATACAGGGGTCTCAGCCCCAGCATTTT. The chain recombines TRBV19 with TRBJ1-5, with TRBD1 as a possible D gene (6 bases). Germline CDR1 LNHDA, CDR2 SQIVND (reference sequence). This CDR3 has 13 amino acids. The V gene lost 2 bases and the J gene lost 6 bases, with 8 bases spanning the gap.

This clonotype came up many times. The chain couples TRBV10-1 to TRBJ1-6; maybe TRBD1 (5 bases). The germline CDR1 and CDR2 sequences are WNHNN and SYGVQD (reference sequence). Trimming removed 7 bases at V and 7 bases at J, with 11 bases between. The CDR3 runs 13 residues. The CDR3 protein is CASKATGNSPLHF. CDR3 coding DNA: TGCGCCAGCAAGGCAACAGGAAATTCACCCCTCCACTTT.

This clonotype was seen a few times. The V gene is TRBV5-6, the J gene TRBJ2-7; 10 bases are a match to TRBD1. The germline gives CDR1 SGHDT, CDR2 YYEEEE. After removal of 6 bases from V and 4 bases from J, the junction contained 10 bases not matched to a gene. The length of the CDR3 is 15 residues. This CDR3 reads CASTKAGTGVYEQYF. For the CDR3, the DNA is TGTGCCAGCACTAAAGCCGGGACAGGGGTTTACGAGCAGTACTTC.

The V and J genes are TRBV6-5 and TRBJ2-7, with D uncertain. The germline gives CDR1 MNHEY, CDR2 SVGAGI. The CDR3 loop spans 14 amino acids. V was clipped by 0 bases and J by 0 bases, with 6 bases between them. DNA for the CDR3: TGTGCCAGCAGTTACTCACTAAACTCCTACGAGCAGTACTTC. Its translation is CASSYSLNSYEQYF.

The table lists this clonotype with many counts. The genes are TRBV28 and TRBJ2-5; the match to TRBD2 covers 10 bases. Germline trimming cut 5 bases from V and 5 bases from J; bases unmatched to any gene: 5. Germline-derived CDR1 and CDR2 are MDHEN and SYDVKM. The CDR3 has 14 residues. The DNA for the CDR3 is TGTGCCAGCAGTCTAGCGGGAGTGGGGGAGACCCAGTACTTC. Amino acid sequence: CASSLAGVGETQYF. Based on the CDR3 plus reference TRBV28 and TRBJ2-5, the full variable domain is DVKVTQSSRYLVKRTGEKVFLECVQDMDHENMFWYRQDPGLGLRLIYFSYDVKMKEKGDIPEGYSVSREKKERFSLILESASTNQTSMYLCASSLAGVGETQYFGPGTRLLVL.

This clonotype was detected only a few times. This chain connects TRBV18 to TRBJ1-5; D gene unclear. Trimming removed 2 bases from V and 5 bases from J, with 10 bases in between. Germline CDR1 is KGHSH and CDR2 is LQKENI. This CDR3 is built from 14 residues. The CDR3 sequence: CASSPIAGDQPQHF. The CDR3 bases are TGTGCCAGCTCACCAATCGCAGGCGATCAGCCCCAGCATTTT.

This clonotype turned up a few times. This chain joins TRBV20-1 and TRBJ2-7; no definite D call. The V end was cut by 6 bases, the J end by 0 bases, with 9 bases between. The germline V gene has CDR1 DFQATT and CDR2 SNEGSKA (reference sequence). This CDR3 has 12 residues. The CDR3 nucleotides are TGCAGTGCCACCCCGGACTCCTACGAGCAGTACTTC. It is translated as CSATPDSYEQYF.

Comment on this clonotype: Just one base apart from a much larger clone, this may be a read error. This sequence joins TRBV5-1 and TRBJ2-7; 12 positions agree with TRBD2. Germline V gene data show CDR1 as SGHRS and CDR2 as YFSETQ. This CDR3 is built from 14 residues. CDR3 protein: CASRGTSGSYEQHF. The CDR3 DNA reads as TGCGCCAGCAGGGGGACTAGCGGGTCCTACGAGCAGCACTTC.

This clonotype was observed at least ten times. The rearrangement joins TRBV11-2 to TRBJ2-2; no reliable D call. The V end lost 4 bases, the J end lost 4 bases, and 7 bases lay between the germline ends. Germline CDR1 reads SGHAT; CDR2 reads FQNNGV. This CDR3 contains 13 residues. The CDR3 DNA reads TGTGCCAGCAGCTGGGCGGCCACCGGGGAGCTGTTTTTT. Its translation is CASSWAATGELFF.

The CDR3 nucleotides are TGCGCCAGCAGCTTCTCGGGAGATGAAAAACTGTTTTTT. This translates into CASSFSGDEKLFF. The gene calls are TRBV5-1 and TRBJ1-4; D gene unclear. Trimming stripped 2 bases from V and 6 bases from J, with 8 bases between. This CDR3 has 13 amino acids. CDR1 and CDR2 (germline): SGHRS, YFSETQ.

This clonotype was seen a handful of times. J is TRBJ2-2 and V is TRBV11-3; tentative D call: TRBD1 (6 bases). The CDR3 loop spans 14 amino acids. Per germline, CDR1 SGHNT and CDR2 YENEEA. V lost 5 bases and J lost 7, with 14 bases in between. CDR3 residues: CASSPTGFSGELFF. The DNA of the CDR3 is TGTGCCAGCAGCCCAACAGGGTTCAGCGGGGAGCTGTTTTTT.

With regard to this clonotype: This could be a read error, since a much larger clone is one nucleotide away. Written as DNA, the CDR3 is TGCGCCAGCAAGACAGTCTCGAGCTCCTACAAGCAGTACTTC. This sequence encodes CASKTVSSSYKQYF. V gene TRBV5-1 combines with J gene TRBJ2-7, with D perhaps matching TRBD1 (5 bases). This CDR3 spans 14 amino acids. Looked up from germline, CDR1 is SGHRS and CDR2 is YFSETQ.

This clonotype was observed at least ten times. J is TRBJ2-5 and V is TRBV29-1, with 9 bases identical to TRBD2. The CDR3 spans 16 residues. In germline, CDR1 is SQVTM, CDR2 ANQGSEA. Losses at the gene ends were 7 bases for V and 2 bases for J; bases not matched to a gene: 14. The CDR3 region has the DNA TGCAGCGCCCGTGGAGGAGTAGCGGGAGTTCAAGAGACCCAGTACTTC. Translation: CSARGGVAGVQETQYF.

In this sample, this clonotype turned up a few times. The CDR3 here is CASSPGSGISTDTQYF. The CDR3 nucleotides are TGCGCCAGCAGCCCCGGTTCGGGTATCAGCACAGATACGCAGTATTTT. The chain links TRBV4-3 to TRBJ2-3; no firm D call. V was clipped by 4 bases and J by 0 bases, with 14 bases between them. Per germline, CDR1 LGHNA and CDR2 YSLEER. The CDR3 is 16 residues long.

This clonotype was recorded a few times. J is TRBJ2-7 and V is TRBV29-1; perhaps TRBD1 as D (5 bases). Looked up from germline, CDR1 is SQVTM and CDR2 is ANQGSEA. The CDR3 totals 13 residues. Deletions cut 6 bases from V and 4 bases from J, with 16 bases between. The DNA for the CDR3 is TGCAGCGTCGAGGCGGCAGGGCGGTACGAGCAGTACTTC. Translating it yields CSVEAAGRYEQYF.

This clonotype occurred many times. The chain recombines TRBV12-3 or TRBV12-4 with TRBJ2-1; D gene ambiguous. V dropped 5 bases and J dropped 6 bases, with 8 bases sitting between them. The CDR3 sequence is 12 residues long. The CDR3 loop reads CASSVRFNEQFF. As DNA, the CDR3 is TGTGCCAGCAGTGTCAGGTTCAATGAGCAGTTCTTC.

In its sample, this clonotype was seen a few times. The chain links TRBV20-1 to TRBJ1-4, with TRBD1 identical over 8 bases. The V segment lost 2 bases and the J segment 6 bases; nucleotides outside the gene matches: 2. Germline V gene sequence: CDR1 DFQATT, CDR2 SNEGSKA (reference sequence). CDR3 length equals 13 residues. The CDR3 protein is CSARTGGDEKLFF. DNA for the CDR3: TGCAGTGCTAGAACAGGGGGAGATGAAAAACTGTTTTTT.

This clonotype was found many times. The chain recombines TRBV5-5 with TRBJ1-4, with unresolved D. CDR1 SGHKS and CDR2 YYEKEE come from the germline V gene (reference sequence). CDR3 length: 15 amino acids. Trimming took 1 base from V and 0 from J, leaving 7 bases between them. For the CDR3, the DNA is TGTGCCAGCAGCTTGTTGGTCACAACTAATGAAAAACTGTTTTTT. Encoded protein: CASSLLVTTNEKLFF.